This T cell receptor beta chain stems from a study of tumor and adjacent non-tumor tissue in lung cancer. Findings and caveats of the study: Normal lung showed higher cumulative top 100 clone frequency than tumor.

TCRbeta libraries were built with three rounds of nested PCR, modified from ARM-PCR. TCRdb recomputed calls from the multiplex PCR reads with MiXCR, one row per CDR3 protein. The sample includes around 70,000 distinct CDR3 sequences, almost 60% of them seen just once. Details on this clonotype: Its antigen is as yet unknown.

Germline V gene data show CDR1 as ENHRY and CDR2 as SYGVKD. The CDR3 runs 12 residues. J gave up 10 bases and V 6 bases, and 8 bases lay outside the gene matches. The template was RNA from unsorted bulk tissue. Between August and November 2014, newly diagnosed, chemotherapy-naive lung cancer patients underwent thoracic surgery in China. The sequence came from a man aged 45-60 years with non-small cell lung cancer. Sequencing was carried out using lung tumor tissue. The gene calls are TRBV10-3 and TRBJ2-7, with 8 bases matching TRBD2. The CDR3 DNA is TGTGCCATCAGCACGGGAGGGCTCGGCCAGTACTTC. Translating gives CAISTGGLGQYF.